This entry is about one T cell receptor (beta chain). Its antigen is undetermined. These data come from a study of CD8+ T cells in alopecia areata. Whole-study results and caveats: Mice gave a clearer picture of TCR sharing than patients did, possibly for HLA-related reasons. Higher clonality and more expanded CD8+ clones appeared in lesional than normal scalp.

TCR sequencing used cDNA made by reverse transcription of extracted RNA. Profiled with immunoSEQ multiplex PCR; TCRdb holds only in-frame clones, not every one. The table lists some 120,000 clones, approximately 47% of them singletons, with roughly a tenth in the top ten. Collection of lesional scalp punch biopsies and peripheral blood was performed in alopecia areata patients. Sorting of CD4+ and CD8+ T cells was performed on PBMCs. The CDR3 extends over 14 amino acids. The J segment lost 6 bases and the V segment lost 7 bases, leaving 9 bases of the junction unmatched. CDR1 is SNHLY and CDR2 is FYNNEI in the germline V gene.

V gene TRBV2 combines with J gene TRBJ2-1; 7 bases are a match to TRBD2. Input material: NKG2D-low CD8+ T cells sorted from blood. This sequence originates from a human donor with alopecia areata. CDR3 coding DNA: TGTGCCAGCACCCTCCGGGGCGGGGGCAATGAGCAGTTCTTC. It specifies CASTLRGGGNEQFF.